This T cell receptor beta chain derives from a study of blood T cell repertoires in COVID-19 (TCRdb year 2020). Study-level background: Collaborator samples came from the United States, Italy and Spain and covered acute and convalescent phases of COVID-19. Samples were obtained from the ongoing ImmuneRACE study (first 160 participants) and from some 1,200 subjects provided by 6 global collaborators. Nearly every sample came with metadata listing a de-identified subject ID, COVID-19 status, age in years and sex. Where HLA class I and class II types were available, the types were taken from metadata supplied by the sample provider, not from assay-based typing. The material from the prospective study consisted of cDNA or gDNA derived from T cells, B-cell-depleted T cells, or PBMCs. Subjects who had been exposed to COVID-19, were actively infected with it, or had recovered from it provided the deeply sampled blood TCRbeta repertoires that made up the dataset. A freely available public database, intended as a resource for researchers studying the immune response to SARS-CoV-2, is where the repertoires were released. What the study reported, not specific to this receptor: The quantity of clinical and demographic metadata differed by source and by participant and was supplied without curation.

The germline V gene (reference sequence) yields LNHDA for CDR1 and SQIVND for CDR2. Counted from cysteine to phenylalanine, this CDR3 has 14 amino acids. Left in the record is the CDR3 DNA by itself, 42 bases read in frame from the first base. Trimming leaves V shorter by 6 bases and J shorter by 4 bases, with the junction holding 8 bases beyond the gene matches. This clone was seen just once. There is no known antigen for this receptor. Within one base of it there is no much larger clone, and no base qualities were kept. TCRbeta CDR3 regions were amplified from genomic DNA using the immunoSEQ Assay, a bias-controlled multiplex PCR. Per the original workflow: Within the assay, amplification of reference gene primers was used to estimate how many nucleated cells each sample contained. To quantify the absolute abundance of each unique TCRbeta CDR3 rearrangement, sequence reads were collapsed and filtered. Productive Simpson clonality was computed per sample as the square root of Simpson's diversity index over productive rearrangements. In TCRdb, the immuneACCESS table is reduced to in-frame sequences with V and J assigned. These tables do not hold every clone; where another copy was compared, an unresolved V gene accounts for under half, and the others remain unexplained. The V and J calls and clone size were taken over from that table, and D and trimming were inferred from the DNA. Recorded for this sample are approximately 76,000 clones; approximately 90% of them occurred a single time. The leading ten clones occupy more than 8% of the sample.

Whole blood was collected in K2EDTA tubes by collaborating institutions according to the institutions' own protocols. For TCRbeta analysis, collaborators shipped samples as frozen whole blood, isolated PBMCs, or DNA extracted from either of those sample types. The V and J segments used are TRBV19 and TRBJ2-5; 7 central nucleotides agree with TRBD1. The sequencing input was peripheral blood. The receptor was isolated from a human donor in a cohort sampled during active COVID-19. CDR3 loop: CASRKGAKGETQYF. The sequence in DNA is TGTGCCAGTAGAAAGGGGGCGAAAGGAGAGACCCAGTACTTC.